This TCR beta chain was sequenced during a study of response to subunit inactivated influenza vaccine. Notes on the study in general: It was the authors' suggestion that each seasonal influenza vaccination recruits few new T cells.

CDR3 length: 15 residues. Remarks on this clonotype: Its antigen is unknown.

One entry per CDR3 protein, called by TCRdb with MiXCR from the RT-PCR reads. The profile shows some 180,000 distinct CDR3 sequences, about a tenth of them singletons. This chain links TRBV21-1 with TRBJ2-7; the table names TRBD2, a call not compared with the DNA. TRBV21-1 is a known pseudogene. The sample here was non-naive T cells sorted from PBMCs, taken on the day of vaccination. The clonotype was recovered from a man aged 50-60 years who received an inactivated influenza vaccine. CDR3 DNA: TGTGCCAGCAGCAAAGTCAGGCCGGGAGGGTACGAGCAGTACTTC. This gives the protein CASSKVRPGGYEQYF.